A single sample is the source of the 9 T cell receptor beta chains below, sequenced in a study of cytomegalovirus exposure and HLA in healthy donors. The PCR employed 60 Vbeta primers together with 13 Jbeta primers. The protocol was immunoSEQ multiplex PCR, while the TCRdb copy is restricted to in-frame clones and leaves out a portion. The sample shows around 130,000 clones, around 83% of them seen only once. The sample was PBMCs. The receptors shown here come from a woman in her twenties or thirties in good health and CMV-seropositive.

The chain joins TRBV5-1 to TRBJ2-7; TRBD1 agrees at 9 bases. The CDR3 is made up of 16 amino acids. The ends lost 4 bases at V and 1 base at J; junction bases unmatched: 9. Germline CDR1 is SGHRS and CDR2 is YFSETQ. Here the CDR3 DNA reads TGCGCCAGCAGCGCGGGAACAGGGGGCAAGTCCTACGAGCAGTACTTC. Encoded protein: CASSAGTGGKSYEQYF.

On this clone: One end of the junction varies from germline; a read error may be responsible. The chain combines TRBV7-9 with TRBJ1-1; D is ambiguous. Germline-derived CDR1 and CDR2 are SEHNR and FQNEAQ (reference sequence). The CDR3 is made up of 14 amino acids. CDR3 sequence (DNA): TGTTCCAGCCCTGCGACGGGGTTGAACACTGAAGCTTTCTTT. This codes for CSSPATGLNTEAFF.

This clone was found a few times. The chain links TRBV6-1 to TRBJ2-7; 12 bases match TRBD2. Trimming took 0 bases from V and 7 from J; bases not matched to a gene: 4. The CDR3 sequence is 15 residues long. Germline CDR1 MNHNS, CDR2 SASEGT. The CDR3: CASSEATSGSSEQYF. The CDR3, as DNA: TGTGCCAGCAGTGAAGCGACTAGCGGGAGCAGTGAGCAGTACTTC.

The CDR3 here is CASSLTDRGLYEQYF. The CDR3 nucleotides are TGCGCCAGCAGCCTCACAGACAGGGGCCTCTACGAGCAGTACTTC. The chain links TRBV5-1 to TRBJ2-7, with 8 positions matching TRBD1. The germline CDR1 and CDR2 sequences are SGHRS and YFSETQ. With V trimmed by 4 bases and J by 3 bases, 9 bases remained unmatched. The CDR3 is 15 residues long.

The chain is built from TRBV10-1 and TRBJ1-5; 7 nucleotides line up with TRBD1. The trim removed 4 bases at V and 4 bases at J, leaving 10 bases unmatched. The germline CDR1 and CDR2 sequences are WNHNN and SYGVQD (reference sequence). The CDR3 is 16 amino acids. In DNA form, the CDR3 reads TGCGCCAGCAGTGGCCGCAGGCCAGGGGGGAATCAGCCCCAGCATTTT. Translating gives CASSGRRPGGNQPQHF.

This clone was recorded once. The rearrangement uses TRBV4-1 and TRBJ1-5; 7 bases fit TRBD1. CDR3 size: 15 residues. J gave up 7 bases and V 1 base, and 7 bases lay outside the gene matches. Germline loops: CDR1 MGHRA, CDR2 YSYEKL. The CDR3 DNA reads TGCGCCAGCAGCCAAGGTGAGGGGGCAAAACAGCCCCAGCATTTT. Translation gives CASSQGEGAKQPQHF.

The CDR3 nucleotides read TGTGCCAGCAGCGGTAGCGGGGGCACGGGGGGTACGCAGTATTTT. Amino acids: CASSGSGGTGGTQYF. V gene TRBV9 combines with J gene TRBJ2-3; TRBD2 matches at 9 bases. Germline V gene data show CDR1 as SGDLS and CDR2 as YYNGEE. Trimming at V came to 3 bases and at J to 8 bases, leaving 10 bases not matched to a gene. There are 15 residues in the CDR3.

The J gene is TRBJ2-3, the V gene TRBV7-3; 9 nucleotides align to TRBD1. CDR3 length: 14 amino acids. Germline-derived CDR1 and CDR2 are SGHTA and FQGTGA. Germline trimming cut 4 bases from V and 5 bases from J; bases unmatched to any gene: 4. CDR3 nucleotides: TGTGCCAGCAGCTACAGGGGGCAACAAGATACGCAGTATTTT. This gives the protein CASSYRGQQDTQYF.

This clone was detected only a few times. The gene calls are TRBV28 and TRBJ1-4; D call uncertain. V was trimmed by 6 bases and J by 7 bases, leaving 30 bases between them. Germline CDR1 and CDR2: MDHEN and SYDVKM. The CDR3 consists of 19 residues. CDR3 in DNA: TGTGCCAGCAGAGCCCCAGGTGGCGGGTGGGGAGAATGGTCTGAAAAACTGTTTTTT. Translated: CASRAPGGGWGEWSEKLFF.